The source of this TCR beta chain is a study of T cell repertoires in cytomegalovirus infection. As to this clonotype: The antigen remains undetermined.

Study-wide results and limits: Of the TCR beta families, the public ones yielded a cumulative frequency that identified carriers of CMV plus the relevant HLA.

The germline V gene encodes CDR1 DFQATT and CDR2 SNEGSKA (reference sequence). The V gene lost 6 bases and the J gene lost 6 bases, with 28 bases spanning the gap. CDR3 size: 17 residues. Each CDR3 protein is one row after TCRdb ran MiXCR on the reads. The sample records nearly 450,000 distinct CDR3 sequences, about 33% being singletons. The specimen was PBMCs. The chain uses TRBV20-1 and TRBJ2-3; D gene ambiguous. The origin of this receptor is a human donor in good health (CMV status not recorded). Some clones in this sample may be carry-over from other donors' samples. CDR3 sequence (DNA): TGCAGTGCCCTCCCTTTGGGGTTAGCCGCAAACTCGGATACGCAGTATTTT. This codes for CSALPLGLAANSDTQYF.